Here is one T cell receptor beta chain with its context. This sample is part of a study of control samples from healthy donors and cancer patients. Sequenced by immunoSEQ multiplex PCR; TCRdb stores in-frame clones only, minus some. The repertoire holds under 150,000 clones, with 88% as singletons. The TCR originated in a woman in her 70s in good health. Sequences were obtained from blood.

The CDR3 bases are TGTGCCAGCAGCTTAAGGGACGGTCTTGGCTACACCTTC. Protein product: CASSLRDGLGYTF. This chain links TRBV13 with TRBJ1-2, with D perhaps TRBD1 (5 bases). V was trimmed by 2 bases and J by 7 bases, leaving 11 bases between them. The CDR3 is 13 residues long. From germline, CDR1 is PRHDT and CDR2 FYEKMQ (reference sequence).